These 20 T cell receptor beta chains were sequenced from one sample in a study of blood T cells in healthy people across ages. A second PCR of about 7 to 11 cycles used a sample-barcoded 5' primer and a J-beta primer mix. Using its own MiXCR run on the 5' RACE reads, TCRdb lists one record per CDR3 protein. The table lists 1.5 million to 2 million distinct CDR3 sequences, about 50% of them singletons. The sequenced sample consisted of blood. The receptors were gathered from a woman in her forties in good health.

The V and J genes are TRBV6-5 and TRBJ2-7; D unresolved. V lost 2 bases and J lost 7, with 12 bases in between. The CDR3 loop spans 13 amino acids. Germline loops: CDR1 MNHEY, CDR2 SVGAGI. The CDR3 region has the DNA TGTGCCAGCAGTTACGACGGGTACGATGAGCAGTACTTC. Protein sequence: CASSYDGYDEQYF.

This clonotype occurred a few times. This chain connects TRBV28 to TRBJ2-7; 10 nucleotides align to TRBD2. J lost 9 bases, V lost 1 base, and 18 bases had no gene match. The V gene's germline CDR1 is MDHEN and CDR2 SYDVKM. The CDR3 contains 18 residues. For the CDR3, the DNA is TGTGCCAGCAGTTTATACCCCTCCTCTAGCGGGGGTGGAAAAGGGCAGTACTTC. It specifies CASSLYPSSSGGGKGQYF.

The rearrangement joins TRBV6-6 to TRBJ1-2; no clear D. The CDR3 extends over 15 amino acids. V lost 7 bases, J lost 0 bases, and 15 bases lay in between. CDR1 and CDR2 (germline): MNHNY, SVGAGI (reference sequence). CDR3 sequence (DNA): TGTGCCAGCACAAAACCTACGGAGACTAACTATGGCTACACCTTC. This sequence encodes CASTKPTETNYGYTF.

J is TRBJ1-4 and V is TRBV20-1; D uncertain. Per germline, CDR1 DFQATT and CDR2 SNEGSKA (reference sequence). The CDR3 totals 14 residues. Trimming left V 2 bases short and J 2 bases short, with 9 bases between. CDR3 DNA sequence: TGCAGTGCTAGATGGGAGGTGACTAATGAAAAACTGTTTTTT. Translated: CSARWEVTNEKLFF.

This clonotype was counted once. The CDR3 region has the DNA TGTGCCAGCAGTTGGGACAGCCTAAACTATGGCTACACCTTC. Its translation: CASSWDSLNYGYTF. The chain combines TRBV6-2 or TRBV6-3 with TRBJ1-2, with 7 bases aligning to TRBD1. V was pared by 4 bases and J by 2 bases, with 4 bases of the junction left unmatched. The CDR3 runs to 14 residues. In germline, CDR1 is MNHEY, CDR2 SVGEGT.

Only a few counts were recorded for this clonotype. The V call is TRBV20-1, the J call TRBJ1-2; TRBD1 agrees at 7 bases. The germline V gene has CDR1 DFQATT and CDR2 SNEGSKA (reference sequence). The CDR3 contains 13 residues. With 4 bases clipped from V and 8 bases from J, the junction kept 10 bases outside the gene matches. CDR3 protein: CSAKMTGLKGYTF. CDR3 sequence (DNA): TGCAGTGCTAAAATGACAGGGTTAAAAGGCTACACCTTC.

The V and J genes are TRBV5-1 and TRBJ2-3; no clear D. The CDR3 is 15 amino acids. Germline V CDR1 and CDR2: SGHRS, YFSETQ. Trimming took 0 bases from V and 0 from J, leaving 8 bases between them. The CDR3 is CASSLVPESTDTQYF. The CDR3 coding sequence is TGCGCCAGCAGCTTGGTTCCGGAAAGCACAGATACGCAGTATTTT.

CDR3 sequence reads: CSARTGEGTDTQYF. The DNA for the CDR3 is TGCAGTGCTAGAACAGGGGAGGGCACAGATACGCAGTATTTT. The J gene is TRBJ2-3, the V gene TRBV20-1; a possible D gene is TRBD1 (7 bases). Trimming stripped 2 bases from V and 1 base from J, with 10 bases between. The CDR3 totals 14 residues. Germline lookup yields CDR1 DFQATT and CDR2 SNEGSKA (reference sequence).

The chain recombines TRBV2 with TRBJ2-1, with 7 bases matching TRBD2. The V and J ends lost 5 bases and 6 bases, in that order; junction bases with no gene match: 4. CDR3 length: 13 residues. Germline values: CDR1 SNHLY, CDR2 FYNNEI. CDR3 bases: TGTGCCAGCAGTAAGCGACTAGCCAATGAGCAGTTCTTC. The encoded protein is CASSKRLANEQFF.

CDR3 sequence: CASSLGAQMNTEAFF. Written as DNA, the CDR3 is TGTGCCAGCAGCTTAGGAGCTCAAATGAACACTGAAGCTTTCTTT. The V call is TRBV7-2, the J call TRBJ1-1; D gene uncertain. The CDR3 totals 15 residues. The germline V gene has CDR1 SGHTA and CDR2 FQGNSA. V was pared by 1 base and J by 0 bases, with 9 bases between.

The V and J genes are TRBV7-2 and TRBJ2-5, with 10 bases lining up with TRBD1. The trim removed 8 bases at V and 7 bases at J, leaving 10 bases unmatched. The CDR3 extends over 14 amino acids. The germline V gene encodes CDR1 SGHTA and CDR2 FQGNSA. The CDR3 nucleotides read TGTGCCAGCGGGACAGGGGACAGGGGCAGGACCCAGTACTTC. Protein product: CASGTGDRGRTQYF.

The chain carries TRBV10-3 and TRBJ2-3; 9 bases line up with TRBD1. CDR1 is ENHRY and CDR2 is SYGVKD in the germline V gene. This CDR3 has 15 amino acids. V shed 6 bases and J 4 bases; nucleotides not matched to a gene: 8. CDR3 protein: CAIRGAGTGSDTQYF. CDR3 nucleotide sequence: TGTGCCATCAGGGGAGCCGGGACAGGGTCAGATACGCAGTATTTT.

This chain connects TRBV4-3 to TRBJ2-1; 8 positions agree with TRBD2. V was pared by 0 bases and J by 7 bases, with 11 bases of the junction left unmatched. Per the germline V gene, CDR1 is LGHNA and CDR2 is YSLEER. This CDR3 has 17 amino acids. CDR3 nucleotides: TGCGCCAGCAGCCAAGATGGGTTCGGGGGGGGCGGGAATGAGCAGTTCTTC. Amino acid sequence: CASSQDGFGGGGNEQFF.

The chain couples TRBV6-2 or TRBV6-3 to TRBJ2-7; 8 nucleotides agree with TRBD1. This CDR3 is 14 amino acids long. Germline assignment: CDR1 MNHEY and CDR2 SVGEGT. The ends lost 5 bases at V and 4 bases at J; junction bases unmatched: 7. The chain's CDR3 is CASSETGAGYEQYF. The CDR3 DNA sequence: TGTGCCAGCAGTGAGACAGGGGCAGGGTACGAGCAGTACTTC.

The rearrangement uses TRBV10-3 and TRBJ2-1; 9 positions agree with TRBD2. Germline V gives CDR1 ENHRY, CDR2 SYGVKD. The V segment lost 9 bases and the J segment 6 bases; nucleotides outside the gene matches: 6. CDR3 length: 13 amino acids. CDR3 residues: CAISAGGFNEQFF. The CDR3 DNA sequence: TGTGCCATTTCCGCGGGGGGGTTCAATGAGCAGTTCTTC.

The rearrangement uses TRBV4-2 and TRBJ2-1; TRBD1 matches at 8 bases. Germline CDR1 is LGHNA and CDR2 is YNFKEQ. There are 16 residues in the CDR3. V was clipped by 4 bases and J by 4 bases; unmatched bases: 9. The CDR3 coding sequence is TGTGCCAGCAGCCGAGATAAGACAGGGGCATACAATGAGCAGTTCTTC. As protein: CASSRDKTGAYNEQFF.

The V gene is TRBV7-9, the J gene TRBJ2-4; perhaps TRBD1 as D (5 bases). The assigned J gene may be wrong: the sequence end matches TRBJ2-5 better. This CDR3 has 15 residues. Germline values: CDR1 SEHNR, CDR2 FQNEAQ (reference sequence). CDR3 sequence reads: CASSLALGRIETQYF. The CDR3 coding sequence is TGTGCCAGCAGCTTAGCACTGGGGCGAATAGAGACCCAGTACTTC.

This chain joins TRBV29-1 and TRBJ2-5; 8 bases match TRBD2. CDR3 length: 13 residues. Germline assignment: CDR1 SQVTM and CDR2 ANQGSEA. The trim removed 6 bases at V and 5 bases at J, leaving 8 bases unmatched. Here the CDR3 reads CSVPRGGLETQYF. CDR3 coding DNA: TGCAGCGTCCCCCGCGGGGGGCTGGAGACCCAGTACTTC.

In its sample, this clonotype was seen a few times. V and J are TRBV29-1 and TRBJ2-5; 9 bases are shared with TRBD2. The CDR3 is 15 residues long. The junction had 10 bases not matched to a gene; V was cut back by 3 bases and J by 5 bases. Per germline, CDR1 SQVTM and CDR2 ANQGSEA. CDR3 loop: CSVDLAGGRGETQYF. The CDR3 nucleotides are TGCAGCGTTGATCTAGCGGGCGGGAGGGGGGAGACCCAGTACTTC.

The V and J genes are TRBV20-1 and TRBJ2-5; TRBD2 matches at 13 bases. This CDR3 is 16 amino acids long. The V gene end was trimmed by 0 bases and the J gene end by 8 bases; junction bases not matched to a gene: 9. Germline assignment: CDR1 DFQATT and CDR2 SNEGSKA (reference sequence). CDR3 in amino acids: CSARDDPGLAGYTQYF. The CDR3 region has the DNA TGCAGTGCTAGAGATGATCCGGGACTAGCGGGGTATACCCAGTACTTC.